The 27 T cell receptor beta chains reported below all come from one sample, sequenced in a study of CD8+ T cells in alopecia areata. Isolated RNA was reverse transcribed into cDNA used as the sequencing template. The data were produced by immunoSEQ multiplex PCR, yet TCRdb's version contains in-frame clones alone and is incomplete. This sample yields 98,000 or so clones, of which 59% are seen a single time; roughly 19% belongs to the top ten. Specimen: CD8+ T cells sorted from blood. Source of these receptors: a human donor in good health.

The J gene is TRBJ1-2, the V gene TRBV29-1; D perhaps matches TRBD1 (6 bases). Trimming removed 5 bases at V and 8 bases at J, with 12 bases between. This CDR3 comprises 11 residues. Germline V gives CDR1 SQVTM, CDR2 ANQGSEA. In DNA form, the CDR3 reads TGCAGCGTTCCGTTTGGGGGCGGCTACACCTTC. This codes for CSVPFGGGYTF. Supplemented by reference TRBV29-1 and TRBJ1-2, the full variable domain reads SAVISQKPSRDICQRGTSLTIQCQVDSQVTMMFWYRQQPGQSLTLIATANQGSEATYESGFVIDKFPISRPNLTFSTLTVSNMSPEDSSIYLCSVPFGGGYTFGSGTRLTVV.

The J gene is TRBJ2-1, the V gene TRBV14; D is perhaps TRBD2 (6 bases). This CDR3 has 18 amino acids. Germline V gene lookup returns CDR1 SGHDN and CDR2 FVKESK. V lost 4 bases and J 4 bases, leaving 23 bases between the germline ends. CDR3 sequence reads: CASSRTTRVPRVYNEQFF. CDR3 bases: TGTGCCAGCAGCCGGACTACGAGGGTTCCCCGAGTATACAATGAGCAGTTCTTC.

This chain connects TRBV6-5 to TRBJ1-2; a possible D gene is TRBD1 (6 bases). Germline loops: CDR1 MNHEY, CDR2 SVGAGI. The ends were cut back, 7 bases at V and 7 bases at J, with 16 bases in the middle. The CDR3 runs to 13 residues. The CDR3 spells CASTFGGGFGYTF. The CDR3 nucleotides read TGTGCCAGCACCTTTGGAGGGGGTTTTGGCTACACCTTC.

The chain combines TRBV5-1 with TRBJ2-7, with TRBD2 identical over 9 bases. The V and J ends lost 7 bases and 2 bases, in that order; junction bases with no gene match: 16. This CDR3 spans 17 amino acids. The germline V gene has CDR1 SGHRS and CDR2 YFSETQ. CDR3 in amino acids: CASSYRPSGVFAYEQYF. CDR3 in DNA: TGCGCCAGCTCGTATCGTCCTAGCGGGGTATTCGCCTACGAGCAGTACTTC.

The chain recombines TRBV27 with TRBJ2-7; 7 nucleotides agree with TRBD1. This CDR3 spans 15 amino acids. Trimming cost V 5 bases and J 0 bases; bases outside gene matches: 7. Germline-derived CDR1 and CDR2 are MNHEY and SMNVEV (reference sequence). This CDR3 is CASSVRDSSSYEQYF. CDR3 in DNA: TGTGCCAGCAGTGTCCGGGACAGCAGCTCCTACGAGCAGTACTTC.

This clone was seen a few times. This chain uses TRBV6-5 with TRBJ2-2, with no clear D. The CDR3 contains 15 residues. Trimming left V 0 bases short and J 7 bases short, with 12 bases between. Germline CDR1 is MNHEY and CDR2 is SVGAGI. The CDR3 sequence is CASSYSKFGGGELFF. The CDR3 coding sequence is TGTGCCAGCAGTTACTCGAAATTCGGTGGCGGGGAGCTGTTTTTT.

CDR3 DNA: TGTGCCAGCAATAGCGGGGGCCCTTACAATGAGCAGTTCTTC. Its translation: CASNSGGPYNEQFF. The V and J genes are TRBV13 and TRBJ2-1, with 9 bases aligning to TRBD2. The CDR3 totals 14 residues. V was pared by 7 bases and J by 4 bases, with 5 bases of the junction left unmatched. Looked up from germline, CDR1 is PRHDT and CDR2 is FYEKMQ (reference sequence).

This chain uses TRBV28 with TRBJ2-7; D possibly corresponds to TRBD1 (5 bases). Deletions cut 2 bases from V and 4 bases from J, with 12 bases between. The germline gives CDR1 MDHEN, CDR2 SYDVKM. The CDR3 has 14 amino acids. In nucleotides, the CDR3 is TGTGCCAGCAGTTTACCGATTCAGGGTTACGAGCAGTACTTC. Its translation: CASSLPIQGYEQYF. Together with reference TRBV28 and TRBJ2-7, the CDR3 gives the full variable domain: DVKVTQSSRYLVKRTGEKVFLECVQDMDHENMFWYRQDPGLGLRLIYFSYDVKMKEKGDIPEGYSVSREKKERFSLILESASTNQTSMYLCASSLPIQGYEQYFGPGTRLTVT.

This clone was seen more than once but under ten times. This sequence joins TRBV6-5 and TRBJ1-2; D perhaps matches TRBD1 (5 bases). Trimming stripped 6 bases from V and 3 bases from J, with 8 bases between. The CDR3 totals 12 residues. In germline, CDR1 is MNHEY, CDR2 SVGAGI. The CDR3 is CASSQGDYGYTF. The CDR3 DNA sequence: TGTGCCAGCAGCCAAGGGGACTATGGCTACACCTTC.

This clone appeared a few times. This chain links TRBV7-2 with TRBJ2-4; possible D gene TRBD1, 6 bases. The CDR3 sequence is 14 residues long. The ends were cut back, 1 base at V and 13 bases at J, with 17 bases in the middle. Germline V gene sequence: CDR1 SGHTA, CDR2 FQGNSA. The CDR3 spells CASSLDPGQGKQYF. The CDR3 coding sequence is TGTGCCAGCAGCTTAGACCCAGGGCAGGGGAAACAGTACTTC.

This clone was observed a few times. This rearrangement joins TRBV7-2 to TRBJ2-2; TRBD2 matches 9 bases. This CDR3 has 14 residues. Germline CDR1 is SGHTA and CDR2 is FQGNSA. Trimming cost V 5 bases and J 6 bases; bases outside gene matches: 4. CDR3 nucleotide sequence: TGTGCCAGCAGCCCAGGACTAGCGTCCGGGGAGCTGTTTTTT. It translates to CASSPGLASGELFF.

This clone was counted a single time. The chain carries TRBV13 and TRBJ2-7; maybe TRBD1 (6 bases). Germline-derived CDR1 and CDR2 are PRHDT and FYEKMQ (reference sequence). This CDR3 spans 15 amino acids. Between the trimmed V and J ends, which lost 0 bases and 0 bases, there was a span of 9 bases. This CDR3 is CASSLGGAASYEQYF. The CDR3, as DNA: TGTGCCAGCAGCTTAGGGGGGGCCGCCTCCTACGAGCAGTACTTC.

The chain couples TRBV28 to TRBJ1-2; 9 positions match TRBD1. The germline V gene has CDR1 MDHEN and CDR2 SYDVKM. This CDR3 has 15 residues. V lost 0 bases to trimming and J lost 3 bases; unmatched junction nucleotides: 2. The CDR3 nucleotides read TGTGCCAGCAGTTTATGGGGGGACAGGGACTATGGCTACACCTTC. The encoded protein is CASSLWGDRDYGYTF.

The count of this clone is one. The rearrangement links TRBV10-3 to TRBJ1-6; no reliable D call. V lost 4 bases and J 0 bases, leaving 10 bases between the germline ends. Germline lookup yields CDR1 ENHRY and CDR2 SYGVKD. CDR3 size: 16 residues. The DNA for the CDR3 is TGTGCCATCAGTGCTCATCCTAGCTCCTATAATTCACCCCTCCACTTT. It codes for CAISAHPSSYNSPLHF.

This chain links TRBV11-2 with TRBJ2-1; 9 positions match TRBD1. V dropped 3 bases and J dropped 6; count of bases not matched to a gene: 3. The CDR3 contains 14 residues. The germline V gene has CDR1 SGHAT and CDR2 FQNNGV. CDR3 in amino acids: CASSFGTGINEQFF. As DNA, the CDR3 is TGTGCCAGCAGCTTCGGGACAGGGATCAATGAGCAGTTCTTC.

The rearrangement joins TRBV7-2 to TRBJ2-1, with 11 bases aligning to TRBD2. CDR3 size: 16 residues. Germline CDR1 is SGHTA and CDR2 is FQGNSA. After removal of 3 bases from V and 8 bases from J, the junction contained 9 bases not matched to a gene. CDR3 sequence reads: CASSFPTSGVRYEQFF. DNA for the CDR3: TGTGCCAGCAGCTTCCCGACTAGCGGGGTTCGGTATGAGCAGTTCTTC.

This clone turned up a few times. The V gene is TRBV7-2, the J gene TRBJ2-7, with D possibly being TRBD1 (7 bases). This CDR3 spans 14 amino acids. Deletions cut 5 bases from V and 3 bases from J, with 14 bases between. CDR1 SGHTA and CDR2 FQGNSA come from the germline V gene. The CDR3 reads CASSARGAFYEQYF. CDR3 DNA: TGTGCCAGCAGCGCCAGGGGGGCATTCTACGAGCAGTACTTC. Supplemented by reference TRBV7-2 and TRBJ2-7, the full variable domain reads GAGVSQSPSNKVTEKGKDVELRCDPISGHTALYWYRQSLGQGLEFLIYFQGNSAPDKSGLPSDRFSAERTGGSVSTLTIQRTQQEDSAVYLCASSARGAFYEQYFGPGTRLTVT.

The chain uses TRBV5-1 and TRBJ2-7; 7 bases are a match to TRBD1. CDR3 length equals 15 residues. Trimming took 2 bases from V and 3 from J; bases not matched to a gene: 8. Germline V gene lookup returns CDR1 SGHRS and CDR2 YFSETQ. The CDR3 DNA reads TGCGCCAGCAGCTTTACAGGGGAGAGTCGCTACGAGCAGTACTTC. Protein product: CASSFTGESRYEQYF.

DNA for the CDR3: TGCGCCAGCAACGAACAGGGGTCGGGGTACGAGCAGTACTTC. This sequence encodes CASNEQGSGYEQYF. The J gene is TRBJ2-5, the V gene TRBV5-1; 7 nucleotides line up with TRBD1. The J call is doubtful: the DNA matches TRBJ2-7 better. Germline V gene sequence: CDR1 SGHRS, CDR2 YFSETQ. This CDR3 is built from 14 residues.

This chain uses TRBV5-1 with TRBJ1-1, with 8 nucleotides matching TRBD1. The germline V gene has CDR1 SGHRS and CDR2 YFSETQ. Trimming cost V 0 bases and J 0 bases; bases outside gene matches: 7. The CDR3 consists of 17 residues. CDR3 DNA sequence: TGCGCCAGCAGCTTGGGCCCAGGGACAGGAGTGAACACTGAAGCTTTCTTT. It encodes CASSLGPGTGVNTEAFF.

This clone was seen a single time. The rearrangement links TRBV6-5 to TRBJ2-2; no definite D call. The germline V and J ends were trimmed by 7 bases and 5 bases, with 8 bases remaining between them. Germline V gene lookup returns CDR1 MNHEY and CDR2 SVGAGI. This CDR3 has 12 residues. For the CDR3, the DNA is TGTGCCAGCATGAATCCGACCGGGGAGCTGTTTTTT. It is translated as CASMNPTGELFF.

The chain has TRBV5-6 and TRBJ2-1, with 11 bases matching TRBD1. Looked up from germline, CDR1 is SGHDT and CDR2 is YYEEEE. This CDR3 contains 19 residues. Trimming at V came to 0 bases and at J to 0 bases, leaving 8 bases not matched to a gene. CDR3 DNA sequence: TGTGCCAGCAGCTTGGGGACAGGGGGCTGGGAAAGCTCCTACAATGAGCAGTTCTTC. Translating gives CASSLGTGGWESSYNEQFF.

The chain has TRBV5-1 and TRBJ1-5; the D gene is possibly TRBD1 (5 bases). This CDR3 comprises 14 residues. Germline V CDR1 and CDR2: SGHRS, YFSETQ. V lost 4 bases and J 3 bases, leaving 11 bases between the germline ends. This chain's CDR3 is CASSPTGYNQPQHF. In DNA, the CDR3 is TGCGCCAGCAGCCCAACAGGTTACAATCAGCCCCAGCATTTT.

This sequence joins TRBV30 and TRBJ1-2; TRBD1 agrees at 10 bases. The V segment lost 3 bases and the J segment 6 bases; nucleotides outside the gene matches: 4. Germline V lookup: CDR1 GTSNPN, CDR2 SVGIG (reference sequence). The CDR3 sequence is 13 residues long. The CDR3 DNA reads as TGTGCCTGGAGCCTAGGACAGGGGGATGGCTACACCTTC. It encodes CAWSLGQGDGYTF.

The chain carries TRBV7-9 and TRBJ2-3; TRBD2 matches 11 bases. Germline V gives CDR1 SEHNR, CDR2 FQNEAQ (reference sequence). With V trimmed by 3 bases and J by 5 bases, 4 bases remained unmatched. The CDR3 covers 15 residues. CDR3 nucleotides: TGTGCCAGCAGCTTTAGCGGGGGGGCCCGAGATACGCAGTATTTT. This sequence encodes CASSFSGGARDTQYF.

The chain employs TRBV30 and TRBJ1-6; D remains unclear. This CDR3 comprises 17 residues. Trimming left V 4 bases short and J 0 bases short, with 16 bases between. The V gene's germline CDR1 is GTSNPN and CDR2 SVGIG (reference sequence). This CDR3 is CAWTTAGLSSYNSPLHF. The CDR3 DNA reads TGTGCCTGGACCACCGCCGGTCTAAGCTCCTATAATTCACCCCTCCACTTT.

The CDR3 loop is CAISRTGKAYEQYF. The CDR3 DNA sequence: TGTGCCATCAGCAGGACAGGGAAGGCCTACGAGCAGTACTTC. The chain joins TRBV10-3 to TRBJ2-7; 8 bases map to TRBD1. The germline CDR1 and CDR2 sequences are ENHRY and SYGVKD. V shed 6 bases, J shed 2 bases, and the junction held 6 bases outside the gene matches. The CDR3 is 14 residues long.